A selection of T cell receptor beta chains follows, all from one sample in a study of blood T cell repertoires in COVID-19. Profiling relied on immunoSEQ multiplex PCR, and the TCRdb table lists in-frame clones only, not all of them. Of about 35,000 clones listed, about nine tenths were seen once; the top ten hold around 20%. The specimen was peripheral blood. Source of these receptors: a man aged 80 or over with acute or convalescent COVID-19. The CDR3 runs from the conserved cysteine through the conserved F or W. D genes are given only for firm matches.

-,TRBJ1-2,TRBV29-1,CSAVTGWDGYTF,TGCAGCGCTGTAACAGGGTGGGATGGCTACACCTTC
TRBD1,TRBJ2-1,TRBV7-8,CASTPGQGPYNEQFF,TGTGCCAGTACACCGGGACAGGGTCCCTACAATGAGCAGTTCTTC
-,TRBJ1-4,TRBV5-1,CASSLQGRDEKLFF,TGCGCCAGCAGCTTGCAGGGGCGGGATGAAAAACTGTTTTTT
TRBD1,TRBJ1-5,TRBV6-5,CASRRTGQINQPQHF,TGTGCCAGCAGGCGGACAGGGCAAATCAATCAGCCCCAGCATTTT
-,TRBJ1-1,TRBV5-1,CASSLAGVTEAFF,TGCGCCAGCAGCTTGGCCGGGGTCACTGAAGCTTTCTTT
-,TRBJ1-2,TRBV20-1,CSASPSGGHNGYTF,TGCAGTGCTAGTCCGAGCGGGGGGCATAACGGCTACACCTTC
-,TRBJ1-4,TRBV5-1,CASSLRSGPTNEKLFF,TGCGCCAGCAGCTTACGTAGCGGTCCAACTAATGAAAAACTGTTTTTT
-,TRBJ2-3,TRBV10-3,CAISGLGADDTQYF,TGTGCCATCAGTGGACTAGGGGCAGACGATACGCAGTATTTT
-,TRBJ1-2,TRBV3-1/TRBV3-2,CASSQGRGNGYTF,TGTGCCAGCAGCCAAGGGAGGGGTAACGGCTACACCTTC
TRBD2,TRBJ2-5,TRBV7-8,CASSSGTNQETQYF,TGTGCCAGCAGTAGCGGGACAAACCAAGAGACCCAGTACTTC